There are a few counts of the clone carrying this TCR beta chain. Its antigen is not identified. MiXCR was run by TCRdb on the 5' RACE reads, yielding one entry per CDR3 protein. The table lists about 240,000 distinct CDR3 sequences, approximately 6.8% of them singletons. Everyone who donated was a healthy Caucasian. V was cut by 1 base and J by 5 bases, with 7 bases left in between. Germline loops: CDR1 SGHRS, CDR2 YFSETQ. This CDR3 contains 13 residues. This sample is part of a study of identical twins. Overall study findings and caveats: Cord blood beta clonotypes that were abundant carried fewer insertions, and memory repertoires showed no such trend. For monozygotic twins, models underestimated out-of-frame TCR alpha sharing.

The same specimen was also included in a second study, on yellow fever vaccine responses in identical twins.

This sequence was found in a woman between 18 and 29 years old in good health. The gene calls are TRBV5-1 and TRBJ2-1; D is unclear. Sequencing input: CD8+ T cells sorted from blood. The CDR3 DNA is TGCGCCAGCAGCTTGAACAGAAACAATGAGCAGTTCTTC. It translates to CASSLNRNNEQFF.